This TCR beta chain was documented in a study of blood T cell repertoires in COVID-19. Across the study: Researchers got acute and convalescent COVID-19 samples from the United States, Italy and Spain. Sample material is recorded as cDNA or gDNA derived from T cells, B-cell-depleted T cells, or PBMCs.

Methods used by the authors: Reference gene primer amplification in the assay estimated nucleated cell counts. Only in-frame clones appear in the TCRdb table, and some are missing; sequencing was by immunoSEQ multiplex PCR. From that table come the V and J calls and clone size; the DNA was used to work out D and trimming. The data contain hundreds of thousands of clones, about 90% of them singletons. V lost 6 bases to trimming and J lost 5 bases; unmatched junction nucleotides: 9. Germline values: CDR1 SQVTM, CDR2 ANQGSEA. The length of the CDR3 is 13 residues. Material for sequencing was peripheral blood. The chain employs TRBV29-1 and TRBJ1-1, with 7 bases lining up with TRBD1. This TCR was recovered from a man aged 55 to 70 who had recovered from COVID-19. In DNA, the CDR3 is TGCAGCGTAGCTACAGGGGCCGGGACTGAAGCTTTCTTT. It translates to CSVATGAGTEAFF. The entire variable domain, with the rest obtained from reference TRBV29-1 and TRBJ1-1, is as follows: SAVISQKPSRDICQRGTSLTIQCQVDSQVTMMFWYRQQPGQSLTLIATANQGSEATYESGFVIDKFPISRPNLTFSTLTVSNMSPEDSSIYLCSVATGAGTEAFFGQGTRLTVV.